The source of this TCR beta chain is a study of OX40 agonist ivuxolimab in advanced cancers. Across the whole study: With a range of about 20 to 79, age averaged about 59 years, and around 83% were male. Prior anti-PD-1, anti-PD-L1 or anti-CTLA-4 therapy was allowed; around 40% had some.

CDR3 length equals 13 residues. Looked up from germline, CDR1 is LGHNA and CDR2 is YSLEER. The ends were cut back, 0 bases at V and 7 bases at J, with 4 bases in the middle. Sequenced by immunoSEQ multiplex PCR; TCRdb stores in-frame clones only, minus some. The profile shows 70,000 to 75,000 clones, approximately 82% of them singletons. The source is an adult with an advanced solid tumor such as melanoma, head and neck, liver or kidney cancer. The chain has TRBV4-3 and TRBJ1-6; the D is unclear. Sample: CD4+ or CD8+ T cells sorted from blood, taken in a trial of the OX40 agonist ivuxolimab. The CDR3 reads CASSQESNSPLHF. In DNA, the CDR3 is TGCGCCAGCAGCCAAGAGTCCAATTCACCCCTCCACTTT.